This T cell receptor beta chain was identified in a study of OX40 agonist ivuxolimab in advanced cancers. Data came from immunoSEQ multiplex PCR; TCRdb stores just in-frame clones and leaves some out. The table includes more than 60,000 clones, roughly three quarters detected once. The sequences come from CD4+ or CD8+ T cells sorted from blood, collected in a trial of the OX40 agonist ivuxolimab. The origin of this receptor is an adult with an advanced solid tumor such as melanoma, head and neck, liver or kidney cancer.

The CDR3, as DNA: TGCGCCAGCTCGACAGGGGGCAACACCGGGGAGCTGTTTTTT. This codes for CASSTGGNTGELFF. V is TRBV5-1 and J is TRBJ2-2, with TRBD1 matching 10 bases. The CDR3 is 14 amino acids. Germline lookup yields CDR1 SGHRS and CDR2 YFSETQ. With 7 bases clipped from V and 2 bases from J, the junction kept 2 bases outside the gene matches.